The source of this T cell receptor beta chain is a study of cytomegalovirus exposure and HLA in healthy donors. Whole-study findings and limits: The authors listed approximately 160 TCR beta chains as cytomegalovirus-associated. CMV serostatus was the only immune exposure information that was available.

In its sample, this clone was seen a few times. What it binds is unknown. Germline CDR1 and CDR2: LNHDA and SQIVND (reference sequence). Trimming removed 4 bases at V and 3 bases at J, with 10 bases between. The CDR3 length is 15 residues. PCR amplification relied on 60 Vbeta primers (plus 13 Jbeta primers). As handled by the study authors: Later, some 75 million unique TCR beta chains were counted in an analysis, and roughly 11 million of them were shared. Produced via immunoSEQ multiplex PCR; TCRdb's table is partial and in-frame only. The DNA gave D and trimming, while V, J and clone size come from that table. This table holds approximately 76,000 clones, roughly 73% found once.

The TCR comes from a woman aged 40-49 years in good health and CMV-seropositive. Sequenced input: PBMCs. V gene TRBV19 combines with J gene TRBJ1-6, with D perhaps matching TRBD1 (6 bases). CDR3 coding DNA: TGTGCCAGTAGTACAGGGGATTTCTATAATTCACCCCTCCACTTT. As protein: CASSTGDFYNSPLHF.